The entry below gives a single T cell receptor beta chain sequence along with its context. Its antigen is still unknown. Per-base quality was not reported, and no clone a single base away is much larger than it. Library construction relied on the immunoSEQ multiplex PCR assay. For the multiplex PCR, a mixture combining 60 forward primers for TCR Vbeta segments and 13 reverse primers for TCR Jbeta segments was used. The CDR3 region of rearranged TCR beta genes was amplified from genomic DNA by a multiplex PCR assay. The amplified TCR beta libraries were sequenced on the Illumina HiSeq System as 87-base-pair reads. The study's processing was this. A later analysis tallied tens of millions of unique TCR beta chains across the 666 repertoires, and around 10 million of those chains were shared by two or more donors. Raw reads were error-corrected and collapsed into unique sequences with a nearest-neighbor algorithm that merged closely related sequences to remove PCR and sequencing errors. To assign V, D and J gene segments, CDR3 sequences were aligned to IMGT reference sequences. For a sequence to be retained, a match of at least six nucleotides to both a V gene segment and a J gene segment was required. A rearrangement counted as productive if the CDR3 had no stop codons and remained in frame with V and J, and every other rearrangement counted as non-productive. Following IMGT convention, CDR3 was defined as the stretch from the second conserved V-encoded cysteine to the conserved J-encoded phenylalanine. The earlier analysis of about 620 of the donors excluded sequences that lacked an unambiguous match to a single V gene segment. An earlier analysis of almost 600 of the donors classified V segments as functional when productive rearrangements were above 56.7% and as segregating when the standard deviation between donors was above 5%. A statistical classification framework was developed to diagnose cytomegalovirus status using the catalog of TCR beta chain sequences. A later analysis assigned V and J genes by comparing TCR nucleotide sequences with IMGT/GENE-DB human TR gene sequences. In a later analysis, CDR3 sequences and most-parsimonious VDJ recombination scenarios were assigned using the TCRdist pipeline. In a later analysis, each TCR beta chain was defined by its CDR3 amino acid sequence together with its V-gene family, and reads without a unique V-gene family were excluded. In a later analysis, approximately 640 highly shared, low-generation-probability nucleotide sequences were removed to address suspected cross-contamination and a sequencing artifact. In a later analysis, a clonal expansion index for each public chain was calculated from normalized within-repertoire ranks of inferred template counts. In a later analysis, generation probabilities were computed with a VDJ recombination model fitted to out-of-frame rearrangements, and the resulting probabilities were checked against IGoR. In a later analysis, TCR-TCR, TCR-HLA and TCR-CMV co-occurrence was scored with hypergeometric tests, and a repertoire-size bias correction was applied to TCR pairs. False discovery rates were estimated in a later analysis by permuting HLA or CMV assignments 20 times. In a later analysis, co-occurring TCRs were grouped using DBSCAN, with TCRdist sequence similarity added in when clustering inside HLA-allele-positive subsets. Co-occurrence clustering excluded repertoires with fewer than 30,000 or more than 120,000 public chains, plus five with anomalous nucleotide sharing. TCRdb carries this immuneACCESS record with in-frame sequences only. Its versions omit some clonotypes, under half of them owing to an unresolved V gene in the studies checked, with the rest unexplained. The DNA was the basis for D and trimming; V, J and clone size are from that table. A total of about 200,000 clones appear in this sample, approximately 78% of them only once. Approximately 2.5% of the sample is held by the ten biggest clonotypes.

This entry belongs to a study of cytomegalovirus exposure and HLA in healthy donors (dated by TCRdb to 2016 to 2017). About the full investigation: An earlier analysis of some 500 of the donors reported 250 to 350 Gb of sequence data and some 120 million unique TCR beta sequences from around 200 million T cells. The study aimed to test whether signatures of past pathogen exposure could be identified by cataloging public T cell receptors. On average, around 240,000 unique TCR beta nucleotide sequences were sequenced per donor among about 400 genotyped donors of the cohort, with around 19% of those sequences being non-productive. The study profiled the T cell repertoires of hundreds of subjects by immunosequencing and related them to cytomegalovirus serostatus. Roughly 310 gigabases of sequencing data and 70 million to 100 million unique TCR sequences were included in an early release covering about 700 HLA-typed donors. An earlier analysis of approximately 640 of the donors applied high-throughput TCR beta sequencing to assess whether each TCR beta V gene segment acted as functional or pseudogenic. Typing coverage varied by locus: roughly 620-640 donors for A, B, C, DRB1 and DQB1; approximately 500 for DQA1; 600 to 610 for DPA1; fewer than 480 for DPB1. Besides the first cohort of roughly 700 subjects, a separate validation cohort made up of some 110 different subjects was used. Four to six DR-DQ haplotypes were handled as single units for association and clustering, since linkage in the cohort was strong. The later analysis used no new phenotypic data to find candidate immune exposures, relying instead on TCR beta sequences and their occurrence across donors. The genetic ancestry cluster associated with self-reported Caucasian donors included around four fifths of the approximately 410 genotyped donors. Both class I and class II loci were covered by HLA typing, at four-digit resolution. Donor age, sex, ethnicity and CMV serostatus were collected together with the repertoire data. To predict cytomegalovirus infection status, the study brought together high-throughput TCR immunosequencing, statistical association of individual TCRs with disease status, and machine learning. In a later genetic analysis, genome-wide SNP genotypes for about 55% of the roughly 700 donors were used, and that subset was treated as a discovery cohort. Every repertoire in the discovery cohort had been generated on one and the same sequencing platform. To study patterns of TCR occurrence, a later analysis re-analyzed previously published TCR beta repertoires from 666 donors and added high-resolution HLA genotyping.

The germline V gene encodes CDR1 MDHEN and CDR2 SYDVKM. Measured from the cysteine to the phenylalanine, the CDR3 is 15 residues long. Only the CDR3 portion is preserved as DNA: 45 bases, with reading frame beginning at the first base. Deletion took 1 base off V and 6 bases off J, with a span of 16 bases between the germline ends. The paper's findings and limits, for the study overall: Immune exposure information for the cohort was limited to CMV serostatus. In this cohort, only TCR beta chains were sequenced, and detectable features were limited by the absence of alpha or paired-chain data. A further reported finding was that TCR beta sequences accurately predicted the HLA-A and HLA-B alleles for most subjects in the first cohort. Correlated functional status among segregating V segments might be attributable to linkage disequilibrium, but an unknown experimental factor could not be ruled out. While some public TCRs were present in many individuals, most TCR sequences turned up only very rarely across donors. A cluster of highly shared sequence variants was judged likely to represent a technical artifact of the sequencing pipeline. The 87-base-pair reads could not distinguish some IMGT-functional V segments, including TRBV6-2 and TRBV6-3, so those segments were excluded. Most CMV-associated TCR beta chains appeared to be HLA-restricted in a later analysis, and the HLA associations seemed to be driven largely by CMV exposure. Because counts were too low, about 17 rarely observed V segments, including chromosome 9 orphons, were excluded from the earlier analysis of 587 of the donors. Presence/absence analyses assumed roughly uniform sequencing depth across donors, an assumption that may not hold. It was suggested by the authors that the approach could potentially be generalized to other disease states and immunological phenotypes. A later analysis found that TCR association rates varied across HLA loci, with DRB1 alleles showing the most associated TCRs and HLA-C alleles the fewest. In vitro tests confirmed that a few of the cytomegalovirus-associated TCR beta chains recognize cytomegalovirus antigens. In an earlier analysis of a few hundred of the donors, most TCR beta V segments were observed in productive rearrangements about 87% or about 30% of the time, broadly matching IMGT annotations. Compared with the roughly 700-donor mean, donors in an Asian-associated ancestry cluster had fewer N-insertions in productive TCRs, according to a later genetic analysis. HLA typing was unavailable for some donors at each locus, so association tests used only the typed subset. When HLA alleles, especially DR and DQ, strongly co-occurred, TCR associations were difficult to assign to individual alleles. A total of fewer than 200 TCR beta chains were listed by the study as associated with cytomegalovirus. In a later analysis, HLA-associated TCR beta chains showed more clonal expansion and lower generation probabilities than non-associated chains that were equally common. Several of the top co-occurrence clusters appeared to be linked to parvovirus B19, influenza, CMV and Epstein-Barr virus, according to a later analysis. In both the original and validation cohorts, the classifier was reported to diagnose cytomegalovirus status with high specificity and sensitivity. In a later analysis, 16,951 TCR beta sequences were associated with specific HLA alleles at a false discovery rate of 0.05. V-gene and J-gene trimming of TCR beta chains was associated with a missense DCLRE1C variant in a later genetic analysis, and the association was replicated in an independent cohort.

In total, fewer than 750 healthy bone marrow donors made up the cohort. At the time of sampling, all cohort members were nominally healthy, though unrecorded immune exposures were likely present. The donor was CMV seronegative and belonged to the group of 320 or so seronegative cohort members. Every donor gave a peripheral blood sample, and the peripheral blood mononuclear cells from that sample were used for TCR beta sequencing. Genomic DNA extraction from the blood cell samples was performed with the Qiagen DNeasy Blood Extraction Kit. Sequencing was carried out using PBMCs. This receptor was identified in a woman in her thirties or forties in good health and CMV-seronegative. The chain links TRBV28 with TRBJ2-7; a tentative D match to TRBD2 spans 7 bases. CDR3 loop: CASSLFRGGSIEQYF. The nucleotides read TGTGCCAGCAGTTTATTCAGGGGCGGGAGTATCGAGCAGTACTTC.